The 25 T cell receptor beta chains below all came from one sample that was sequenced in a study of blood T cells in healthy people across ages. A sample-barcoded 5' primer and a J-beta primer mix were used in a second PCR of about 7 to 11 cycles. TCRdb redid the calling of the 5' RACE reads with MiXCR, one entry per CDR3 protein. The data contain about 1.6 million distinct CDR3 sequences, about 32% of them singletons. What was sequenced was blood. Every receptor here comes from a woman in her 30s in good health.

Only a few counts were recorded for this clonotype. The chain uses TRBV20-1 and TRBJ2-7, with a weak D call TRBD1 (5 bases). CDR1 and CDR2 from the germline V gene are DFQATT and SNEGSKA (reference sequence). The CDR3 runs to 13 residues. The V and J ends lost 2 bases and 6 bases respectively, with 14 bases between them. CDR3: CSARMGPAIEQYF. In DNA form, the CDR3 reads TGCAGTGCTAGAATGGGGCCCGCCATCGAGCAGTACTTC.

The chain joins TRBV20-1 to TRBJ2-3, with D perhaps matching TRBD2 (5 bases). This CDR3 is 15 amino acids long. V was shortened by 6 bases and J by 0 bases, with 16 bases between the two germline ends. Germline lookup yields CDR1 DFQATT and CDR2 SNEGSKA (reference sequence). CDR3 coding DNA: TGCAGTGCCCAGGTGTCTAGCCGTAGCACAGATACGCAGTATTTT. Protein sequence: CSAQVSSRSTDTQYF.

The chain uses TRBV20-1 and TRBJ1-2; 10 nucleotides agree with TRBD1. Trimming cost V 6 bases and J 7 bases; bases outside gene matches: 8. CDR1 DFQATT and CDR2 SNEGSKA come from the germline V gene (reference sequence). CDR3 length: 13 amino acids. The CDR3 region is CSAGTGARGGYTF. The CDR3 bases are TGCAGTGCCGGGACAGGGGCCCGGGGTGGCTACACCTTC.

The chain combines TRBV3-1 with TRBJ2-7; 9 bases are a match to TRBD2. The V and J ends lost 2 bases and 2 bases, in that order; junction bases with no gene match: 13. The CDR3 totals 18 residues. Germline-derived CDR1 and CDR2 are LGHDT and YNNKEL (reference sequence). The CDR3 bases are TGTGCCAGCAGCCAAATCCGCGGGAGGGCCTCACGTGCCTACGAGCAGTACTTC. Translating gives CASSQIRGRASRAYEQYF.

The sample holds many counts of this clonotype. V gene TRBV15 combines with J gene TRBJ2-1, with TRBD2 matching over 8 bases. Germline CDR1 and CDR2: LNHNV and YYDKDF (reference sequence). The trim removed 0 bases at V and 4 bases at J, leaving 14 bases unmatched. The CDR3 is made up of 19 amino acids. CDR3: CATSRDPGRGRLTYNEQFF. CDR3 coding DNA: TGTGCCACCAGCAGAGATCCGGGCCGCGGGAGGCTCACTTACAATGAGCAGTTCTTC.

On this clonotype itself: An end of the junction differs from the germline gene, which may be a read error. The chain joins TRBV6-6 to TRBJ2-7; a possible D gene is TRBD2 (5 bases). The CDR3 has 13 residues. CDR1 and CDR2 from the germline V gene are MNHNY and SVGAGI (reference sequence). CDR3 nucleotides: TGTGCCAGCAGGTACTCATCCGGGGACGAGCAGTACTTC. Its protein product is CASRYSSGDEQYF.

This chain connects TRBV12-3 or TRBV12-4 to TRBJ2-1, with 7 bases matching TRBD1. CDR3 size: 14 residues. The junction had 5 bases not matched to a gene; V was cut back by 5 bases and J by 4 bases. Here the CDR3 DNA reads TGTGCCAGCAGTATAGGACAGGCTTACAATGAGCAGTTCTTC. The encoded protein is CASSIGQAYNEQFF.

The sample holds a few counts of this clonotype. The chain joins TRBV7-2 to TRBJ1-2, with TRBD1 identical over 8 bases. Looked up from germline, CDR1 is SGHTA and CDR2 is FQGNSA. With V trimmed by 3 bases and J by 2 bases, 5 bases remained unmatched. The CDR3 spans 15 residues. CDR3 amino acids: CASSFLGQENYGYTF. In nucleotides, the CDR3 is TGTGCCAGCAGCTTTCTGGGACAGGAGAACTATGGCTACACCTTC. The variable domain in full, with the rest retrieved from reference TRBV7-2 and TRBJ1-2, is GAGVSQSPSNKVTEKGKDVELRCDPISGHTALYWYRQSLGQGLEFLIYFQGNSAPDKSGLPSDRFSAERTGGSVSTLTIQRTQQEDSAVYLCASSFLGQENYGYTFGSGTRLTVV.

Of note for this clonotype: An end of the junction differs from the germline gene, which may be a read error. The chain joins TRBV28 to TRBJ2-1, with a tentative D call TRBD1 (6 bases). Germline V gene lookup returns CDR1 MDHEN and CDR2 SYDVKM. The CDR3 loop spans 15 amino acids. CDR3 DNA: TGTGTCAGCAGGAACAGGGACCACTTTTACAATGAGCAGTTCTTC. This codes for CVSRNRDHFYNEQFF.

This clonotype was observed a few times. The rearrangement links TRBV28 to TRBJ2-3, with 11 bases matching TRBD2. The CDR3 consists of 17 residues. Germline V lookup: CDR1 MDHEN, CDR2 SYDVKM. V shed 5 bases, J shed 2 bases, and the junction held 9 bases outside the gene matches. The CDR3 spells CASSPWVAGGPTDTQYF. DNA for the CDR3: TGTGCCAGCAGTCCTTGGGTAGCGGGAGGGCCCACAGATACGCAGTATTTT.

The chain's CDR3 is CASSRFQGGVLAAQETQYF. CDR3 bases: TGCGCCAGCAGCCGATTCCAGGGGGGGGTACTAGCGGCCCAAGAGACCCAGTACTTC. This sequence joins TRBV4-1 and TRBJ2-5, with D possibly TRBD2 on 8 matching bases. CDR3 length equals 19 residues. Germline loops: CDR1 MGHRA, CDR2 YSYEKL. Trimming stripped 4 bases from V and 1 base from J, with 25 bases between.

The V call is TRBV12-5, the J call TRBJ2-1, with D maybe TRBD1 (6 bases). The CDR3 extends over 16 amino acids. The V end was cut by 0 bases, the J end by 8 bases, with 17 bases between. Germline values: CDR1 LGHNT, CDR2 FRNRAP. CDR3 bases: TGTGCTAGTGGTTTGGTACTGGGACAAGAATACGATGAGCAGTTCTTC. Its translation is CASGLVLGQEYDEQFF.

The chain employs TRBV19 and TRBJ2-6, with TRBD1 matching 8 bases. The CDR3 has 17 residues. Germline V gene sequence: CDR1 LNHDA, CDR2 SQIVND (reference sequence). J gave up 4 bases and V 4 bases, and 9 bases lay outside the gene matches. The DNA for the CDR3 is TGTGCCAGTAGTAGCCTATACAGGGGGACCGGGGCCAACGTCCTGACTTTC. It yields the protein CASSSLYRGTGANVLTF.

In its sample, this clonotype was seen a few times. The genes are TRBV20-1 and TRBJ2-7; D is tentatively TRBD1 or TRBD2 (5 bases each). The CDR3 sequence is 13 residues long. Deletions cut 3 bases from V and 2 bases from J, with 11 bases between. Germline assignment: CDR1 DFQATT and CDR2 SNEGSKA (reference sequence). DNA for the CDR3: TGCAGTGCTAGGGGGGACGGAACCTACGAGCAGTACTTC. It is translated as CSARGDGTYEQYF.

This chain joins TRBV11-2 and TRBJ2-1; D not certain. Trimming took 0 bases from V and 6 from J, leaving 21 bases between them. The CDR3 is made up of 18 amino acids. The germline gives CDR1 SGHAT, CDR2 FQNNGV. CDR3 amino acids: CASSLDRLPNPRPNEQFF. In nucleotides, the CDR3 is TGTGCCAGCAGCTTAGATCGGCTTCCTAACCCTCGACCCAATGAGCAGTTCTTC.

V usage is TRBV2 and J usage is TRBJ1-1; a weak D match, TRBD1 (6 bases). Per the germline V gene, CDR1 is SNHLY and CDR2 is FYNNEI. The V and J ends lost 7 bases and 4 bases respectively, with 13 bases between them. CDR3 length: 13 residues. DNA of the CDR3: TGTGCCAGCACAGGACAGAGGGGCACTGAAGCTTTCTTT. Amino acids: CASTGQRGTEAFF.

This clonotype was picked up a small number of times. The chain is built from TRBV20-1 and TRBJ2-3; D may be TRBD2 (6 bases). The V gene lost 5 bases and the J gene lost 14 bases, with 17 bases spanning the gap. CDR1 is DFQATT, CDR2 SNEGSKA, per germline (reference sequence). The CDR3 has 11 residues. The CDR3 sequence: CSARFQGLPYF. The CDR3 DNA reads TGCAGTGCTCGATTCCAGGGACTCCCGTATTTT.

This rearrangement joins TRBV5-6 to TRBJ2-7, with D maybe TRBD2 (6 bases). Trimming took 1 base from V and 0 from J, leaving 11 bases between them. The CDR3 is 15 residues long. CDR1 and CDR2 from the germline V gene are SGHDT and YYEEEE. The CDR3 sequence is CASSLLASDSYEQYF. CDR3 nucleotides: TGTGCCAGCAGCTTGTTAGCTAGCGACTCCTACGAGCAGTACTTC.

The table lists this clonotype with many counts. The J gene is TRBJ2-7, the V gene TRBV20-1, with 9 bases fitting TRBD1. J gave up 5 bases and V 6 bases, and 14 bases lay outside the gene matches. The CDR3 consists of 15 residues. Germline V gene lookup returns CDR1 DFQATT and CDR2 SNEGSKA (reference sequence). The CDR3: CSAGLRDRVFHEQYF. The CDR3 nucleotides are TGCAGTGCCGGGTTACGGGACAGGGTTTTCCACGAGCAGTACTTC.

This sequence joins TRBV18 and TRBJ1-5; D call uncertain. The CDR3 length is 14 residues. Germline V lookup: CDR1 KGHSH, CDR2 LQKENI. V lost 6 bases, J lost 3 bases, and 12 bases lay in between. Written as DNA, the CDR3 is TGTGCCAGCTCCCAACAGTTAAACAATCAGCCCCAGCATTTT. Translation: CASSQQLNNQPQHF.

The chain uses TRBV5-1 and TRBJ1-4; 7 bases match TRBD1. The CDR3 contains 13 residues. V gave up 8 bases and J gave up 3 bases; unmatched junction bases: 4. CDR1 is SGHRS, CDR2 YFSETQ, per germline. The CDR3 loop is CARRGRANEKLFF. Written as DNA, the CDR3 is TGCGCCAGGAGGGGGCGAGCTAATGAAAAACTGTTTTTT.

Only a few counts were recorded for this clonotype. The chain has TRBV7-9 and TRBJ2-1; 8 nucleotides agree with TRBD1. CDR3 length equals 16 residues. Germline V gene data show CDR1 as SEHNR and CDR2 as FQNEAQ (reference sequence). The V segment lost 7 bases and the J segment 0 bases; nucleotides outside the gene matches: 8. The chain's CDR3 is CASTPTGGSSYNEQFF. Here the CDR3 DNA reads TGTGCCAGCACCCCCACAGGGGGGTCCTCCTACAATGAGCAGTTCTTC.

Here the CDR3 reads CASSLYTGQGYEQYF. In nucleotides, the CDR3 is TGTGCCAGCAGTTTATATACGGGACAGGGCTACGAGCAGTACTTC. V usage is TRBV27 and J usage is TRBJ2-5, with 9 bases matching TRBD1. The DNA end favors TRBJ2-7, so the J call may be wrong. CDR1 MNHEY and CDR2 SMNVEV come from the germline V gene (reference sequence). The CDR3 is 15 residues long.

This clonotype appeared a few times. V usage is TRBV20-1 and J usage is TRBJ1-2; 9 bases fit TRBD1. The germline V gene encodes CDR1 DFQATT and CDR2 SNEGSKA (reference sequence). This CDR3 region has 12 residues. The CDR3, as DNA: TGCAGGGGGACAGGGTCGAACTATGGCTACACCTTC. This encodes CRGTGSNYGYTF.

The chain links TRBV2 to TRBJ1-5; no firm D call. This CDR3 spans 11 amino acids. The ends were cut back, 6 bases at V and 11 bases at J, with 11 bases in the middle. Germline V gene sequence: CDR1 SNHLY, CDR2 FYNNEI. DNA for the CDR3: TGTGCCAGCAGCGGATTAAGGGCCCAGCATTTT. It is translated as CASSGLRAQHF.